The rows below give T cell receptor beta chains drawn from one sample of a study of T cells in Graves' hyperthyroidism and ophthalmopathy. In TCRdb, the multiplex PCR reads were re-called with MiXCR into one record per CDR3 protein. This table has around 720,000 distinct CDR3 sequences, roughly a third appearing once. Sequencing was carried out using blood. These receptor sequences come from a woman between 40 and 50 years old with Graves' hyperthyroidism. Both conserved end residues are part of each CDR3. The D gene is left open where the match is weak. Rows give clone size only sometimes, using once, few, many, or a class for an expanded clone.

j_gene: TRBJ1-5; abundance: NA; d_gene: NA; v_gene: TRBV12-3/TRBV12-4; CDR3aa: CARGGRFLSNQPQHF; CDR3nt: TGTGCTAGGGGTGGGCGGTTTTTAAGCAATCAGCCCCAGCATTTT
j_gene: TRBJ1-1; abundance: many; d_gene: NA; v_gene: TRBV2; CDR3aa: CASNPGYTEAFF; CDR3nt: TGTGCCAGCAACCCAGGGTACACTGAAGCTTTCTTT
j_gene: TRBJ1-1; abundance: many; d_gene: TRBD1; v_gene: TRBV11-2; CDR3aa: CASSLDRDREAFF; CDR3nt: TGTGCCAGCAGCTTAGACCGGGACAGGGAAGCTTTCTTT
j_gene: TRBJ1-1; abundance: NA; d_gene: NA; v_gene: TRBV6-5; CDR3aa: CAIRDTEAFF; CDR3nt: TGTGCCATTAGGGACACTGAAGCTTTCTTT
j_gene: TRBJ2-7; abundance: many; d_gene: NA; v_gene: TRBV19; CDR3aa: CASSIVAANPSYEQYF; CDR3nt: TGTGCCAGTAGTATAGTGGCGGCGAATCCGTCCTACGAGCAGTACTTC
j_gene: TRBJ2-5; abundance: NA; d_gene: NA; v_gene: TRBV5-4; CDR3aa: CASSSSDTLGAQYF; CDR3nt: TGTGCCAGCAGCTCCTCGGACACCCTGGGGGCCCAGTACTTC
j_gene: TRBJ1-6; abundance: many; d_gene: NA; v_gene: TRBV7-9; CDR3aa: CASSLSARGSPLHF; CDR3nt: TGTGCCAGCAGCTTGTCCGCTAGAGGTTCACCCCTCCACTTT
j_gene: TRBJ1-1; abundance: many; d_gene: TRBD1; v_gene: TRBV2; CDR3aa: CASVIGTGFTEAFF; CDR3nt: TGTGCCAGCGTTATAGGGACAGGGTTCACTGAAGCTTTCTTT
j_gene: TRBJ1-6; abundance: many; d_gene: TRBD1; v_gene: TRBV5-4; CDR3aa: CASSPTGGDVNSPLHF; CDR3nt: TGTGCCAGCAGCCCGACAGGGGGTGATGTTAATTCACCCCTCCACTTT
j_gene: TRBJ2-5; abundance: many; d_gene: NA; v_gene: TRBV2; CDR3aa: CASSARRESEETQYF; CDR3nt: TGTGCCAGCAGCGCTCGACGGGAGTCGGAAGAGACCCAGTACTTC
j_gene: TRBJ2-5; abundance: many; d_gene: NA; v_gene: TRBV7-8; CDR3aa: CASSLNVGPLTTQYF; CDR3nt: TGTGCCAGCAGCTTAAACGTGGGACCTCTAACGACCCAGTACTTC
j_gene: TRBJ1-1; abundance: many; d_gene: TRBD1; v_gene: TRBV29-1; CDR3aa: CSVEDEGQGLQAFF; CDR3nt: TGCAGCGTTGAAGATGAGGGACAGGGGCTTCAAGCTTTCTTT
j_gene: TRBJ1-1; abundance: NA; d_gene: NA; v_gene: TRBV6-5; CDR3aa: CASSLPRDTLNTEAFF; CDR3nt: TGTGCCAGCAGCCTTCCCAGGGATACTCTGAACACTGAAGCTTTCTTT
j_gene: TRBJ2-2; abundance: NA; d_gene: TRBD1; v_gene: TRBV2; CDR3aa: CASSETGAGELFF; CDR3nt: TGTGCCAGCAGCGAGACAGGGGCCGGGGAGCTGTTTTTT
j_gene: TRBJ1-2; abundance: NA; d_gene: NA; v_gene: TRBV12-3/TRBV12-4; CDR3aa: CASSPRTARWVYGYTF; CDR3nt: TGTGCCAGCAGTCCGCGGACGGCGCGTTGGGTTTATGGCTACACCTTC
j_gene: TRBJ2-5; abundance: NA; d_gene: NA; v_gene: TRBV12-3/TRBV12-4; CDR3aa: CASSLGQGTETQYF; CDR3nt: TGTGCCAGCAGTTTAGGGCAGGGTACAGAGACCCAGTACTTC
j_gene: TRBJ1-5; abundance: few; d_gene: NA; v_gene: TRBV19; CDR3aa: CASMEQVLSSNQPQHF; CDR3nt: TGTGCCAGTATGGAGCAGGTCCTGTCTAGCAATCAGCCCCAGCATTTT
j_gene: TRBJ2-2; abundance: many; d_gene: NA; v_gene: TRBV10-3; CDR3aa: CAIFDGDYTGELFF; CDR3nt: TGTGCCATCTTCGACGGGGACTACACCGGGGAGCTGTTTTTT
j_gene: TRBJ1-5; abundance: NA; d_gene: NA; v_gene: TRBV5-1; CDR3aa: CASREGDSNQPQHF; CDR3nt: TGCGCCAGCCGAGAGGGGGATAGCAATCAGCCCCAGCATTTT
j_gene: TRBJ1-2; abundance: NA; d_gene: TRBD1; v_gene: TRBV5-1; CDR3aa: CASSEGQPPGGYTF; CDR3nt: TGCGCCAGCAGCGAGGGACAGCCCCCAGGTGGCTACACCTTC
j_gene: TRBJ2-2; abundance: NA; d_gene: NA; v_gene: TRBV11-2; CDR3aa: CASSFSRDFGELFF; CDR3nt: TGTGCCAGCAGCTTTTCGAGGGACTTCGGGGAGCTGTTTTTT
j_gene: TRBJ2-7; abundance: many; d_gene: TRBD2; v_gene: TRBV29-1; CDR3aa: CSVEGGGSPEQYF; CDR3nt: TGCAGCGTCGAAGGCGGGGGTTCTCCCGAGCAGTACTTC
j_gene: TRBJ1-2; abundance: many; d_gene: TRBD1; v_gene: TRBV11-2; CDR3aa: CASSLYRGNDYGYTF; CDR3nt: TGTGCCAGCAGCCTATACAGGGGGAACGACTATGGCTACACCTTC
j_gene: TRBJ1-1; abundance: many; d_gene: TRBD1; v_gene: TRBV19; CDR3aa: CASSSDRENTEAFF; CDR3nt: TGTGCCAGTAGTTCAGACAGGGAGAACACTGAAGCTTTCTTT
j_gene: TRBJ2-7; abundance: many; d_gene: NA; v_gene: TRBV10-3; CDR3aa: CAISEKGEQYF; CDR3nt: TGTGCCATCAGTGAGAAGGGAGAGCAGTACTTC
j_gene: TRBJ1-2; abundance: NA; d_gene: NA; v_gene: TRBV19; CDR3aa: CASSGGGRNYGYTF; CDR3nt: TGTGCCAGTAGCGGAGGGGGGCGGAACTATGGCTACACCTTC
j_gene: TRBJ2-7; abundance: many; d_gene: NA; v_gene: TRBV7-6; CDR3aa: CASSLGSRQIDEQYF; CDR3nt: TGTGCCAGCAGCTTAGGTTCCCGACAGATCGACGAGCAGTACTTC
j_gene: TRBJ1-1; abundance: NA; d_gene: NA; v_gene: TRBV9; CDR3aa: CASSVEGFTDTEAFF; CDR3nt: TGTGCCAGCAGCGTAGAGGGGTTTACCGACACTGAAGCTTTCTTT
j_gene: TRBJ1-1; abundance: NA; d_gene: NA; v_gene: TRBV4-1; CDR3aa: CASSQDARWNTEAFF; CDR3nt: TGCGCCAGCAGCCAAGATGCACGGTGGAACACTGAAGCTTTCTTT
j_gene: TRBJ1-5; abundance: NA; d_gene: TRBD1; v_gene: TRBV10-3; CDR3aa: CASRPGQGVPSNQPQHF; CDR3nt: TGTGCCAGCAGACCCGGACAGGGGGTGCCCAGCAATCAGCCCCAGCATTTT
j_gene: TRBJ1-5; abundance: NA; d_gene: NA; v_gene: TRBV19; CDR3aa: CASRPGPLSTGSNQPQHF; CDR3nt: TGTGCCAGTAGGCCGGGACCCCTCTCAACGGGGAGCAATCAGCCCCAGCATTTT
j_gene: TRBJ1-2; abundance: many; d_gene: NA; v_gene: TRBV7-2; CDR3aa: CASSLLGGVVGYGYTF; CDR3nt: TGTGCCAGCAGCCTTCTCGGGGGGGTAGTGGGATATGGCTACACCTTC
j_gene: TRBJ1-5; abundance: NA; d_gene: TRBD1; v_gene: TRBV10-3; CDR3aa: CAIHRGGGLGQPQHF; CDR3nt: TGTGCCATCCACAGGGGAGGGGGCTTGGGGCAGCCCCAGCATTTT
j_gene: TRBJ1-2; abundance: many; d_gene: NA; v_gene: TRBV2; CDR3aa: CASSEKTFTSRYGYTF; CDR3nt: TGTGCCAGCAGTGAGAAAACTTTCACCTCTAGGTATGGCTACACCTTC
j_gene: TRBJ1-1; abundance: NA; d_gene: NA; v_gene: TRBV20-1; CDR3aa: CSAFRGGGAFF; CDR3nt: TGCAGTGCTTTCCGAGGGGGGGGGGCTTTCTTT
j_gene: TRBJ2-2; abundance: many; d_gene: NA; v_gene: TRBV2; CDR3aa: CASGGVPGELFF; CDR3nt: TGTGCCAGCGGAGGGGTACCCGGGGAGCTGTTTTTT
j_gene: TRBJ1-4; abundance: many; d_gene: TRBD1; v_gene: TRBV7-2; CDR3aa: CASSLVGTENEKLFF; CDR3nt: TGTGCCAGCAGCTTAGTTGGGACAGAAAATGAAAAACTGTTTTTT